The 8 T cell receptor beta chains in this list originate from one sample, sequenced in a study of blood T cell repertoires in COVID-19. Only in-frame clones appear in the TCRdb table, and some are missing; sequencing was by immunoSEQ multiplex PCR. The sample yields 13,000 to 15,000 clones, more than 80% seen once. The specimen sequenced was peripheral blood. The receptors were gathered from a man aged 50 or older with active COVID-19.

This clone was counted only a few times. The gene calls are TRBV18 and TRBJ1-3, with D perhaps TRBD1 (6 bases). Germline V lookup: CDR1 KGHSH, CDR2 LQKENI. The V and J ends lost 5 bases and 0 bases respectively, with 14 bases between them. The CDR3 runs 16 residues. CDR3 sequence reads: CASSTNGQSSGNTIYF. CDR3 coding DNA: TGTGCCAGCTCAACAAACGGACAGAGCTCTGGAAACACCATATATTTT.

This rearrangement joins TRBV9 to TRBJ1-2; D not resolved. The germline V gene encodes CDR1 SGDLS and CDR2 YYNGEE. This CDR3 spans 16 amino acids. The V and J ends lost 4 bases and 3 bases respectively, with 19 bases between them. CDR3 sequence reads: CASSPGFGPGDYGYTF. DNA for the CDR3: TGTGCCAGCAGCCCAGGTTTTGGCCCTGGTGACTATGGCTACACCTTC.

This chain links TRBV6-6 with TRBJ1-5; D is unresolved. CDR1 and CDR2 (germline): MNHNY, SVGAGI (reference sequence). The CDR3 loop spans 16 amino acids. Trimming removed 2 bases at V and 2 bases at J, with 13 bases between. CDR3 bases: TGTGCCAGCAGTTACCGGGGTGGAAGGGGCAATCAGCCCCAGCATTTT. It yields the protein CASSYRGGRGNQPQHF.

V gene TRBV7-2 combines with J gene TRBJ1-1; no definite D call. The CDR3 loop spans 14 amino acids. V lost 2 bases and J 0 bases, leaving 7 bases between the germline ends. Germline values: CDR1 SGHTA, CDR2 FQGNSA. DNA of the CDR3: TGTGCCAGCAGCTTAATCCTAATGAACACTGAAGCTTTCTTT. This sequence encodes CASSLILMNTEAFF.

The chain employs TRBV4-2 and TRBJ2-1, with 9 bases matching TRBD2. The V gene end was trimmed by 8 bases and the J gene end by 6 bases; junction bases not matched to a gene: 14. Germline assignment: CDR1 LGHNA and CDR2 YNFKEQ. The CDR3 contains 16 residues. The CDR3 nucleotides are TGTGCCAGCCTCCGCTCCCCGGGACTAGCAACCAATGAGCAGTTCTTC. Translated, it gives CASLRSPGLATNEQFF.

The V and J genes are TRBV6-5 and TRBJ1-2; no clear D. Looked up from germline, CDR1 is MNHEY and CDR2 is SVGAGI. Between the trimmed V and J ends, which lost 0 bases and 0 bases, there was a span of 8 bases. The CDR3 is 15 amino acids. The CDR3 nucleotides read TGTGCCAGCAGTTACTCAGGGAGTTCTAACTATGGCTACACCTTC. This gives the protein CASSYSGSSNYGYTF.

For the CDR3, the DNA is TGTGCCAGCAGCTTGAGTAGGGGCGGACTAGCGGATTACAATGAGCAGTTCTTC. Translating gives CASSLSRGGLADYNEQFF. The chain links TRBV5-4 to TRBJ2-1; 10 bases agree with TRBD2. CDR3 length: 18 amino acids. CDR1 and CDR2 from the germline V gene are SGHNT and YYREEE (reference sequence). With 1 base clipped from V and 4 bases from J, the junction kept 11 bases outside the gene matches. Full variable domain (rest looked up from reference TRBV5-4 and TRBJ2-1): ETGVTQSPTHLIKTRGQQVTLRCSSQSGHNTVSWYQQALGQGPQFIFQYYREEENGRGNFPPRFSGLQFPNYSSELNVNALELDDSALYLCASSLSRGGLADYNEQFFGPGTRLTVL.

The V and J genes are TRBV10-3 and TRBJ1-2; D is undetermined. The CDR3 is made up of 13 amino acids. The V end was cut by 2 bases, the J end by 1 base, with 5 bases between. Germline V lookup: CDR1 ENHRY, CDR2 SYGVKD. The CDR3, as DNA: TGTGCCATCAGTGAGCGGGGTAACTATGGCTACACCTTC. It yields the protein CAISERGNYGYTF.